This T cell receptor (beta chain) originates from a study of T cells in Graves' hyperthyroidism and ophthalmopathy. Findings and limits, study-wide: For ophthalmopathy, model prediction preceded onset by a median approximately 6 months. Also found in blood were most expanded thyroid clonotypes above 0.001.

To note about this clonotype: Its matching antigen is unknown.

RNA transcripts were the template for amplifying TCR beta CDR3 regions. HTBI primers were used for first-round RT-PCR of the TCR CDR3. TCRdb ran MiXCR on the multiplex PCR reads and lists one entry per CDR3 protein. The top ten clones hold roughly a third of a sample with approximately 48,000 distinct CDR3 sequences, approximately 49% of them seen once. The germline V gene encodes CDR1 SGHTA and CDR2 FQGNSA. V was pared by 1 base and J by 6 bases, with 2 bases of the junction left unmatched. The CDR3 runs to 13 residues. The chain links TRBV7-2 to TRBJ2-7; 8 positions agree with TRBD2. This receptor was obtained from a woman aged 50 to 65 with Graves' hyperthyroidism. The sample was peripheral blood or thyroid tissue (not recorded which). DNA for the CDR3: TGTGCCAGCAGCTTAGGAAGCGGGAGCGAGCAGTACTTC. Translated, it gives CASSLGSGSEQYF.